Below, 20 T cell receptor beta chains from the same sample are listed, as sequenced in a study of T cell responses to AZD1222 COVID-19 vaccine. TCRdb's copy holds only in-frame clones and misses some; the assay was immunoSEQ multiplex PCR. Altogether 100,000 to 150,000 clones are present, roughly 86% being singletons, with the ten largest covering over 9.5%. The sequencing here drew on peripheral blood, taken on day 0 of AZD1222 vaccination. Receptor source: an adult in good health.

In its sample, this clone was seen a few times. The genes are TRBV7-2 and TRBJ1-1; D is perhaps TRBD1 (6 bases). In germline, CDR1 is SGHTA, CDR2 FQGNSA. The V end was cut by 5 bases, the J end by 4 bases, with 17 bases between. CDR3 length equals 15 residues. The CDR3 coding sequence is TGTGCCAGCAGCCAAGCTCTGGGGGCGGGCACTGAAGCTTTCTTT. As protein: CASSQALGAGTEAFF.

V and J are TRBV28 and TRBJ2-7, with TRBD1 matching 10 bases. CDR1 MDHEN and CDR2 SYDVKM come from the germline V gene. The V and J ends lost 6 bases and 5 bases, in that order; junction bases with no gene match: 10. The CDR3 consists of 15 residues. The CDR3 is CASRGGQGLSNEQYF. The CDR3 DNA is TGTGCCAGCAGGGGGGGACAGGGGTTAAGCAACGAGCAGTACTTC.

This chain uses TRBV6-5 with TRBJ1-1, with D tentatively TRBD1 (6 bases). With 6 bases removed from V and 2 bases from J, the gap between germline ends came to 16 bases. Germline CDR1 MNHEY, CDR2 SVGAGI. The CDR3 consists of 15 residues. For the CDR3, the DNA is TGTGCCAGCAGATACAGGGAATATGGAAACACTGAAGCTTTCTTT. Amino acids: CASRYREYGNTEAFF.

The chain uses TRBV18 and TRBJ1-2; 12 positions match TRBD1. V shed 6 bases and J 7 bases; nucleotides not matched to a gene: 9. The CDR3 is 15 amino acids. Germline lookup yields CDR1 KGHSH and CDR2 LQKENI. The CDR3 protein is CASSQGTGGVSGYTF. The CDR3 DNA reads TGTGCCAGCTCCCAAGGGACAGGGGGCGTATCTGGCTACACCTTC.

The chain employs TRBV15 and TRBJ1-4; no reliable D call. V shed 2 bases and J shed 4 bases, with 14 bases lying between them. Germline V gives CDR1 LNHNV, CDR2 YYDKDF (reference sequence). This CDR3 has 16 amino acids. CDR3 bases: TGTGCCACCAGCAGAAGTATCGGAGGGTTTAATGAAAAACTGTTTTTT. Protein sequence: CATSRSIGGFNEKLFF. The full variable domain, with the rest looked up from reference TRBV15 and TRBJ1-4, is DAMVIQNPRYQVTQFGKPVTLSCSQTLNHNVMYWYQQKSSQAPKLLFHYYDKDFNNEADTPDNFQSRRPNTSFCFLDIRSPGLGDTAMYLCATSRSIGGFNEKLFFGSGTQLSVL.

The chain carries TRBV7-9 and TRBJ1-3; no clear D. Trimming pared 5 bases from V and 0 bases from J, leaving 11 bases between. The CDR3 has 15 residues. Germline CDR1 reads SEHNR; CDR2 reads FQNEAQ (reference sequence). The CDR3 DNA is TGTGCCAGCAGCCCAAACTCAAACTCTGGAAACACCATATATTTT. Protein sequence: CASSPNSNSGNTIYF.

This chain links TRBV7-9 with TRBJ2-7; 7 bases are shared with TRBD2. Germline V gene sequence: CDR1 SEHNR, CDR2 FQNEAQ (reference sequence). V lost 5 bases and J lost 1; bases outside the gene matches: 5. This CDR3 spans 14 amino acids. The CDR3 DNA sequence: TGTGCCAGCAGCCCCGTGGGGGGGTCCTACGAGCAGTACTTC. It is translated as CASSPVGGSYEQYF.

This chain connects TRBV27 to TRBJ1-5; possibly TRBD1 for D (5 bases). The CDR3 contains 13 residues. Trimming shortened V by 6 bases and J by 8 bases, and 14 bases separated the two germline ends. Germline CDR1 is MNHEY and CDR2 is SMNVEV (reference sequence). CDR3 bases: TGTGCCAGCAGGGGGGAACCGATCGAGCCCCAGCATTTT. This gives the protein CASRGEPIEPQHF.

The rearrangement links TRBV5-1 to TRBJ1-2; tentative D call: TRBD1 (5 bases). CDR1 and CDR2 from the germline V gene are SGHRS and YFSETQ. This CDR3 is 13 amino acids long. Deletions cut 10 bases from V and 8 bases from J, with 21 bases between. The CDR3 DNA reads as TGCGCCGGCCGGGGCAGCCAGGGAGAGGGCTACACCTTC. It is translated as CAGRGSQGEGYTF.

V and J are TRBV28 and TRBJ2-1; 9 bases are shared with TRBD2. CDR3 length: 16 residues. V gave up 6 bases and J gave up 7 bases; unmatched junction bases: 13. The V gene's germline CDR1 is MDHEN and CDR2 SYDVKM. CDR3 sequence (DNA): TGTGCCAGCAGCCAAGAGGTAGCGGGAGTGGGGAATGAGCAGTTCTTC. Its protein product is CASSQEVAGVGNEQFF.

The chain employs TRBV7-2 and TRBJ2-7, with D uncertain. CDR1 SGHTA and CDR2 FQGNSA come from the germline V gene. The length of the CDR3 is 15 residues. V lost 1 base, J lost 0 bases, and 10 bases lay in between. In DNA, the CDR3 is TGTGCCAGCAGCTTAGAGTGGGCCAGCTCCTACGAGCAGTACTTC. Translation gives CASSLEWASSYEQYF. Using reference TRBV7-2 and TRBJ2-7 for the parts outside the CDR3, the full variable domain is GAGVSQSPSNKVTEKGKDVELRCDPISGHTALYWYRQSLGQGLEFLIYFQGNSAPDKSGLPSDRFSAERTGGSVSTLTIQRTQQEDSAVYLCASSLEWASSYEQYFGPGTRLTVT.

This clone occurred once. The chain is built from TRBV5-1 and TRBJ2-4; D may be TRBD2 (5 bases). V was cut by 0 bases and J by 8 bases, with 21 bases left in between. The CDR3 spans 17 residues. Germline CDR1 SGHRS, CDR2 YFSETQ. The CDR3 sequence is CASSLAGVGAGDDIQYF. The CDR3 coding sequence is TGCGCCAGCAGCTTGGCCGGCGTAGGTGCCGGGGATGACATTCAGTACTTC. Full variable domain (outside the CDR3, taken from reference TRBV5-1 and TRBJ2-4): KAGVTQTPRYLIKTRGQQVTLSCSPISGHRSVSWYQQTPGQGLQFLFEYFSETQRNKGNFPGRFSGRQFSNSRSEMNVSTLELGDSALYLCASSLAGVGAGDDIQYFGAGTRLSVL.

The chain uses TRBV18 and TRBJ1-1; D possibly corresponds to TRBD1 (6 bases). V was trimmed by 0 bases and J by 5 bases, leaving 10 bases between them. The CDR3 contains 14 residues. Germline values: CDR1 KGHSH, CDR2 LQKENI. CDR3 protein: CASSPPAGETEAFF. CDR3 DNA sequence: TGTGCCAGCTCACCACCGGCAGGGGAGACTGAAGCTTTCTTT. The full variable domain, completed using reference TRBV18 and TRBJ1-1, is NAGVMQNPRHLVRRRGQEARLRCSPMKGHSHVYWYRQLPEEGLKFMVYLQKENIIDESGMPKERFSAEFPKEGPSILRIQQVVRGDSAAYFCASSPPAGETEAFFGQGTRLTVV.

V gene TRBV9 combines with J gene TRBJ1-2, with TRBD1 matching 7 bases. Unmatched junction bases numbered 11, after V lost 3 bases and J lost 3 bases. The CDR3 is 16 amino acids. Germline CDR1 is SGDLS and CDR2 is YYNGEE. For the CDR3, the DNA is TGTGCCAGCAGCGGATCGACAGGGAACTCCGACTATGGCTACACCTTC. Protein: CASSGSTGNSDYGYTF.

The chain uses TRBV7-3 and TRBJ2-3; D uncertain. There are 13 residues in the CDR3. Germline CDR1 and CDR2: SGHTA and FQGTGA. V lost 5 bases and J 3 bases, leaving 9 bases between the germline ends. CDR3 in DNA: TGTGCCAGCAGCACGGAACCTACAGATACGCAGTATTTT. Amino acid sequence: CASSTEPTDTQYF.

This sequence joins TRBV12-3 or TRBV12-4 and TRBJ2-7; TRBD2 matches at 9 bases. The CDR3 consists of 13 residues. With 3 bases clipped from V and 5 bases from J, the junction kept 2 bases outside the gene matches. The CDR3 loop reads CASSFLAGDEQYF. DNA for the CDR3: TGTGCCAGCAGTTTCTTAGCGGGAGACGAGCAGTACTTC.

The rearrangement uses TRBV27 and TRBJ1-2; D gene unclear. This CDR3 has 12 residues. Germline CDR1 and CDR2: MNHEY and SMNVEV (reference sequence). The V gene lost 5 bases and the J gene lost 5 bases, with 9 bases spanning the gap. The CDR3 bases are TGTGCCAGCAGTCCAGACACATATGGCTACACCTTC. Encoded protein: CASSPDTYGYTF.

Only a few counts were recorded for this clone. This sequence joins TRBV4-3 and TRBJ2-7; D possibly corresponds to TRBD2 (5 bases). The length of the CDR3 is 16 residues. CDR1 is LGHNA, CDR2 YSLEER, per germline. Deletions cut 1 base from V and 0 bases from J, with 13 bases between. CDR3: CASSQVLAVSSYEQYF. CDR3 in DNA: TGCGCCAGCAGCCAAGTCCTAGCCGTTAGCTCCTACGAGCAGTACTTC.

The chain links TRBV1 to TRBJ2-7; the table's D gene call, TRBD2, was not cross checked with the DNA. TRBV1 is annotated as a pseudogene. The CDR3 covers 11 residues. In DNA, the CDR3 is TGCACCAGCAGCCAAGAAACTGAGCAGTACTTC. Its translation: CTSSQETEQYF.

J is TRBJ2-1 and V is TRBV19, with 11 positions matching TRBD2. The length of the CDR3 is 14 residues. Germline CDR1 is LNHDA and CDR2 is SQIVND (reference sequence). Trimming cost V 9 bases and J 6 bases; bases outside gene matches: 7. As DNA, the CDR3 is TGTGCCAGCTCCGGGACTAGCGGCCCCAATGAGCAGTTCTTC. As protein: CASSGTSGPNEQFF.